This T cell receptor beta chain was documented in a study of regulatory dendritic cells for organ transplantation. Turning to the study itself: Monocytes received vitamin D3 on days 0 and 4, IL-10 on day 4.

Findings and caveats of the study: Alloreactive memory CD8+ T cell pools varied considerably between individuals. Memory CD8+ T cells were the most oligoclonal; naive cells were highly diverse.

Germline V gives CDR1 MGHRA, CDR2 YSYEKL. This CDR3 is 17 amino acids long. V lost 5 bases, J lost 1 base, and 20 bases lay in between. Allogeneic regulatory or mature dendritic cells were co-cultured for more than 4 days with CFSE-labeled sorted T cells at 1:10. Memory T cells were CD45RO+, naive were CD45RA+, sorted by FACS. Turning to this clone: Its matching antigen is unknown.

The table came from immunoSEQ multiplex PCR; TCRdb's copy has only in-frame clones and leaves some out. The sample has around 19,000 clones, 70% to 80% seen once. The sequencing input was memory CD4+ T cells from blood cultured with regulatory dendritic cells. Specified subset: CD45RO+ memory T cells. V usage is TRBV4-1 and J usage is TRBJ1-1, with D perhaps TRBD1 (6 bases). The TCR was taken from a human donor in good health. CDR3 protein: CASSFRLSDSSNTEAFF. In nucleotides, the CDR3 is TGCGCCAGCAGCTTCAGGCTGTCGGACAGCTCGAACACTGAAGCTTTCTTT.